The next 19 T cell receptor beta chains were all read from a single sample in a study of T-cell reconstitution after alpha-beta-depleted transplantation in children. Unique molecular identifiers were used to barcode this TCRbeta library. TCRdb re-called the PCR reads with MiXCR, one entry per CDR3 protein. The sample comprises roughly 500,000 distinct CDR3 sequences, 30% to 35% of which are singletons, and 2% to 2.5% rests with the top ten. The sequenced sample was PBMCs from the stem cell graft donor, obtained from the stem cell graft. All receptors derive from a human donor who donated a stem cell graft to a child with aplastic anemia.

This clonotype was picked up a small number of times. This chain connects TRBV6-2 or TRBV6-3 to TRBJ2-3; D remains ambiguous. In germline, CDR1 is MNHEY, CDR2 SVGEGT. The CDR3 is 14 residues long. V lost 6 bases, J lost 2 bases, and 12 bases lay in between. The CDR3 DNA follows: TGTGCCAGCAGAAGACCGAGTTTCACAGATACGCAGTATTTT. Its translation: CASRRPSFTDTQYF.

This clonotype appeared a few times. The chain has TRBV20-1 and TRBJ2-5; 10 bases line up with TRBD2. Unmatched junction bases numbered 4, after V lost 1 base and J lost 5 bases. This CDR3 spans 14 amino acids. Looked up from germline, CDR1 is DFQATT and CDR2 is SNEGSKA (reference sequence). In DNA, the CDR3 is TGCAGTGCTAGAGTAGCTAGCGGGAGTGAGACCCAGTACTTC. Amino acid sequence: CSARVASGSETQYF.

As DNA, the CDR3 is TGCAGTGCTAGAGGGAGTAGGGACTACGAGCAGTACTTC. As protein: CSARGSRDYEQYF. V usage is TRBV20-1 and J usage is TRBJ2-7, with D unresolved. Trimming took off 1 base at V and 3 bases at J, with 10 bases between the two ends. CDR1 and CDR2 from the germline V gene are DFQATT and SNEGSKA (reference sequence). This CDR3 comprises 13 residues.

V usage is TRBV24-1 and J usage is TRBJ2-1, with 11 bases lining up with TRBD2. Per germline, CDR1 KGHDR and CDR2 SFDVKD. Germline trimming cut 1 base from V and 5 bases from J; bases unmatched to any gene: 3. The CDR3 contains 16 residues. Here the CDR3 DNA reads TGTGCCACCAGTGATTTCTCACTAGCGGGAGACAATGAGCAGTTCTTC. Its translation is CATSDFSLAGDNEQFF.

V usage is TRBV5-6 and J usage is TRBJ2-1; perhaps TRBD2 as D (6 bases). The germline CDR1 and CDR2 sequences are SGHDT and YYEEEE. The germline V and J ends were trimmed by 4 bases and 7 bases, with 21 bases remaining between them. This CDR3 is built from 16 residues. Here the CDR3 reads CASSPLRHGGANEQFF. The CDR3 DNA reads as TGTGCCAGCAGCCCCCTCCGACACGGAGGGGCAAATGAGCAGTTCTTC.

The chain has TRBV6-2 or TRBV6-3 and TRBJ2-5; 12 bases are shared with TRBD2. With V trimmed by 8 bases and J by 4 bases, 8 bases remained unmatched. The CDR3 consists of 15 residues. Germline CDR1 MNHEY, CDR2 SVGEGT. The CDR3 protein is CASGSKTSGRETQYF. Written as DNA, the CDR3 is TGTGCCAGCGGATCGAAGACTAGCGGGAGAGAGACCCAGTACTTC.

This clonotype was counted between two and nine times. This rearrangement joins TRBV12-3 or TRBV12-4 to TRBJ2-3, with 8 bases identical to TRBD1. The V segment lost 6 bases and the J segment 1 base; nucleotides outside the gene matches: 6. This CDR3 comprises 15 residues. CDR3 bases: TGTGCCAGCAGGAGGGAGACAGGGGGCACAGATACGCAGTATTTT. Protein product: CASRRETGGTDTQYF.

The chain joins TRBV19 to TRBJ1-1, with D tentatively TRBD1 (6 bases). Germline-derived CDR1 and CDR2 are LNHDA and SQIVND (reference sequence). This CDR3 has 12 amino acids. V lost 6 bases, J lost 5 bases, and 10 bases lay in between. CDR3 nucleotide sequence: TGTGCCAGTAGACCCCAGGGGACTGAAGCTTTCTTT. Translating gives CASRPQGTEAFF.

This clonotype was seen a few times. The chain couples TRBV6-5 to TRBJ1-2; D gene uncertain. Germline CDR1 reads MNHEY; CDR2 reads SVGAGI. V gave up 4 bases and J gave up 4 bases, with 13 bases separating them. The CDR3 sequence is 14 residues long. The CDR3 spells CASSLADVSYGYTF. As DNA, the CDR3 is TGTGCCAGCAGTTTAGCAGACGTGAGCTATGGCTACACCTTC.

In this sample, this clonotype turned up a few times. CDR3 in DNA: TGTGCCAGCAGCTTCGGGGACAGGCCGAACACCGGGGAGCTGTTTTTT. Its protein product is CASSFGDRPNTGELFF. This chain links TRBV11-3 with TRBJ2-2, with 8 bases identical to TRBD1. V lost 3 bases to trimming and J lost 0 bases; unmatched junction nucleotides: 3. The germline V gene encodes CDR1 SGHNT and CDR2 YENEEA. The CDR3 loop spans 16 amino acids.

The V call is TRBV2, the J call TRBJ1-5, with unresolved D. CDR1 and CDR2 (germline): SNHLY, FYNNEI. Trimming shortened V by 4 bases and J by 3 bases, and 10 bases separated the two germline ends. This CDR3 region has 14 residues. The CDR3, as DNA: TGTGCCAGCAGTGGTAACGGGAACAATCAGCCCCAGCATTTT. Translating gives CASSGNGNNQPQHF. Complete variable domain (other parts from reference TRBV2 and TRBJ1-5): EPEVTQTPSHQVTQMGQEVILRCVPISNHLYFYWYRQILGQKVEFLVSFYNNEISEKSEIFDDQFSVERPDGSNFTLKIRSTKLEDSAMYFCASSGNGNNQPQHFGDGTRLSIL.

The chain employs TRBV7-6 and TRBJ2-7, with unresolved D. Germline V lookup: CDR1 SGHVS, CDR2 FNYEAQ. V was clipped by 0 bases and J by 2 bases, with 11 bases between them. This CDR3 region has 15 residues. The DNA of the CDR3 is TGTGCCAGCAGCTTAGCTGGTAGGACCGCCTACGAGCAGTACTTC. Amino acid sequence: CASSLAGRTAYEQYF.

The chain links TRBV20-1 to TRBJ2-1; no reliable D call. The CDR3 is 15 residues long. The V gene's germline CDR1 is DFQATT and CDR2 SNEGSKA (reference sequence). Between the trimmed V and J ends, which lost 0 bases and 1 base, there was a span of 10 bases. CDR3 amino acids: CSARDPEESYNEQFF. CDR3 nucleotides: TGCAGTGCTAGAGATCCCGAAGAATCCTACAATGAGCAGTTCTTC.

This clonotype was picked up a small number of times. The gene calls are TRBV5-1 and TRBJ2-5, with 13 bases aligning to TRBD2. V lost 4 bases to trimming and J lost 6 bases; unmatched junction nucleotides: 6. The CDR3 length is 15 residues. Germline V gene data show CDR1 as SGHRS and CDR2 as YFSETQ. The CDR3 coding sequence is TGCGCCAGCAGCCAGAGGACTAGCGGGAGCCAGACCCAGTACTTC. It codes for CASSQRTSGSQTQYF.

This clonotype has just a few counts. V and J are TRBV7-3 and TRBJ2-2, with D maybe TRBD2 (5 bases). The CDR3 spans 16 residues. V was shortened by 1 base and J by 0 bases, with 9 bases between the two germline ends. CDR1 SGHTA and CDR2 FQGTGA come from the germline V gene. The CDR3 loop is CASSLNGGSNTGELFF. CDR3 nucleotide sequence: TGTGCCAGCAGCTTAAACGGCGGGTCGAACACCGGGGAGCTGTTTTTT.

This clonotype has a handful of counts. In nucleotides, the CDR3 is TGTGCCAGCAGCTCCAATAGCGGGAGCCCCGGGTGGACCCAGTACTTC. It translates to CASSSNSGSPGWTQYF. The J gene is TRBJ2-5, the V gene TRBV7-2; 9 nucleotides line up with TRBD2. CDR3 size: 16 residues. CDR1 is SGHTA, CDR2 FQGNSA, per germline. After removal of 4 bases from V and 7 bases from J, the junction contained 13 bases not matched to a gene.

J is TRBJ2-5 and V is TRBV18; 7 nucleotides align to TRBD1. J was trimmed by 0 bases and V by 3 bases; bases with no gene match: 4. This CDR3 has 15 amino acids. CDR1 and CDR2 (germline): KGHSH, LQKENI. CDR3 in amino acids: CASSPATGNQETQYF. Written as DNA, the CDR3 is TGTGCCAGCTCACCGGCGACAGGGAACCAAGAGACCCAGTACTTC.

The chain recombines TRBV12-3 or TRBV12-4 with TRBJ2-2, with a tentative D call TRBD2 (5 bases). V gave up 6 bases and J gave up 8 bases, with 19 bases separating them. The CDR3 runs to 15 residues. CDR3 DNA: TGTGCCAGCAGCCACCGCGGGCCCCCGGGAGGGGAGCTGTTTTTT. Residues: CASSHRGPPGGELFF.

In its sample, this clonotype was seen a few times. V is TRBV27 and J is TRBJ2-2, with D possibly called TRBD1 or TRBD2 (5 bases each). Trimming stripped 3 bases from V and 4 bases from J, with 12 bases between. The CDR3 is made up of 15 amino acids. Germline CDR1 MNHEY, CDR2 SMNVEV (reference sequence). CDR3 loop: CASSLLGTGTGELFF. Written as DNA, the CDR3 is TGTGCCAGCAGTTTGTTAGGGACGGGCACCGGGGAGCTGTTTTTT.